The clone carrying this TCR beta chain was seen many times. The antigen is not known. The junction does not match germline at one end; this may be a read error. This specimen belongs to a study of early T cells in non-severe SARS-CoV-2 infection. Study-wide context: The input, bulk RNA from unsorted whole blood, was sequenced, and chains were unpaired.

Individual cDNA molecules received unique molecular identifiers. TCRdb redid the calling of the 5' RACE reads with MiXCR, one entry per CDR3 protein. The top ten clones hold 15% to 20% of a sample with 20,000 to 25,000 distinct CDR3 sequences, 4.5% of them seen once. Study results and caveats: In VDJdb matching, anti-spike CD8 responses were favored while private and CD4 specificities went missing.

CDR1 is DFQATT, CDR2 SNEGSKA, per germline (reference sequence). This CDR3 has 10 amino acids. The clonotype originates from an adult who was a healthcare worker with PCR-confirmed SARS-CoV-2 infection or an uninfected control (not recorded which). V and J are TRBV20-1 and TRBJ2-1, with 7 bases aligning to TRBD2. The source material was whole blood. The CDR3 region is CSASPQRGLF. CDR3 bases: TGCAGTGCTTCCCCCCAGCGGGGTCTCTTC.